These 11 T cell receptor beta chains came from one sample sequenced in a study of PD-1 blockade in classical Hodgkin lymphoma. The protocol was immunoSEQ multiplex PCR, while the TCRdb copy is restricted to in-frame clones and leaves out a portion. This table holds 20,000 to 30,000 clones, around 81% found once. There was relapse after autologous stem cell transplantation in every patient, and there was variation in brentuximab vedotin exposure. Sequencing used peripheral blood mononuclear cells (PBMCs), obtained before the second cycle of nivolumab. The receptors shown here come from a human donor with classical Hodgkin lymphoma.

The chain is built from TRBV14 and TRBJ1-6, with unresolved D. The CDR3 consists of 16 residues. Germline CDR1 reads SGHDN; CDR2 reads FVKESK. V was pared by 3 bases and J by 0 bases, with 9 bases between. The CDR3 here is CASSQMGSSYNSPLHF. DNA for the CDR3: TGTGCCAGCAGCCAGATGGGGAGCTCCTATAATTCACCCCTCCACTTT.

The V call is TRBV6-5, the J call TRBJ2-1; D remains ambiguous. The length of the CDR3 is 15 residues. The V gene's germline CDR1 is MNHEY and CDR2 SVGAGI. The V end lost 0 bases, the J end lost 6 bases, and 12 bases lay between the germline ends. This chain's CDR3 is CASSYSFRVGNEQFF. In DNA form, the CDR3 reads TGTGCCAGCAGTTACTCATTTCGGGTGGGCAATGAGCAGTTCTTC.

V gene TRBV4-1 combines with J gene TRBJ2-1, with 9 bases identical to TRBD2. There are 17 residues in the CDR3. Trimming took 2 bases from V and 12 from J; bases not matched to a gene: 17. Germline-derived CDR1 and CDR2 are MGHRA and YSYEKL. Here the CDR3 reads CASSQRDELAGPLGQFF. The CDR3 DNA is TGCGCCAGCAGCCAAAGGGATGAACTAGCGGGCCCCTTGGGGCAGTTCTTC.

This chain joins TRBV4-2 and TRBJ1-1, with a possible D match to TRBD1 (5 bases). CDR1 and CDR2 from the germline V gene are LGHNA and YNFKEQ. V was trimmed by 5 bases and J by 4 bases, leaving 17 bases between them. The CDR3 runs to 15 residues. CDR3 bases: TGTGCCAGCAGCGTGGGGACTTTCGGGACCACTGAAGCTTTCTTT. It translates to CASSVGTFGTTEAFF.

The rearrangement links TRBV6-5 to TRBJ2-1; D remains ambiguous. Per the germline V gene, CDR1 is MNHEY and CDR2 is SVGAGI. The length of the CDR3 is 12 residues. Trimming stripped 2 bases from V and 6 bases from J, with 5 bases between. The CDR3 region has the DNA TGTGCCAGCAGTTACGGGTCCAATGAGCAGTTCTTC. Amino acids: CASSYGSNEQFF.

The rearrangement links TRBV27 to TRBJ2-7; the match to TRBD2 covers 10 bases. CDR1 is MNHEY and CDR2 is SMNVEV in the germline V gene (reference sequence). The CDR3 is made up of 17 amino acids. The trim removed 4 bases at V and 2 bases at J, leaving 11 bases unmatched. CDR3 nucleotide sequence: TGTGCCAGCAGTTCCCTCTCGACTAGCGGGCATACCTACGAGCAGTACTTC. Its translation is CASSSLSTSGHTYEQYF.

This chain joins TRBV18 and TRBJ2-2; possibly TRBD1 for D (6 bases). The CDR3 totals 15 residues. CDR1 and CDR2 from the germline V gene are KGHSH and LQKENI. The V end was cut by 4 bases, the J end by 3 bases, with 12 bases between. CDR3 sequence: CASSRQGPDTGELFF. CDR3 DNA sequence: TGTGCCAGCTCACGCCAGGGGCCTGACACCGGGGAGCTGTTTTTT.

V gene TRBV14 combines with J gene TRBJ2-7; 9 nucleotides agree with TRBD2. Germline loops: CDR1 SGHDN, CDR2 FVKESK. This CDR3 contains 15 residues. The V and J ends lost 3 bases and 1 base, in that order; junction bases with no gene match: 4. The CDR3 region has the DNA TGTGCCAGCAGCCATGGACTAGCGCTTTCCTACGAGCAGTACTTC. This gives the protein CASSHGLALSYEQYF.

Many counts were recorded for this clone. The chain links TRBV9 to TRBJ2-3; the D gene is possibly TRBD1 (6 bases). V was trimmed by 4 bases and J by 7 bases, leaving 16 bases between them. CDR3 length: 14 residues. The V gene's germline CDR1 is SGDLS and CDR2 YYNGEE. Here the CDR3 reads CASSPGQPSHTQYF. The DNA for the CDR3 is TGTGCCAGCAGCCCTGGACAGCCCTCTCATACGCAGTATTTT.

The J gene is TRBJ2-7, the V gene TRBV30; possibly TRBD2 for D (6 bases). The CDR3 totals 12 residues. Germline CDR1 GTSNPN, CDR2 SVGIG (reference sequence). The V gene lost 8 bases and the J gene lost 2 bases, with 13 bases spanning the gap. CDR3 DNA: TGTGCCCTCGGGGCGGGGACCTACGAGCAGTACTTC. This sequence encodes CALGAGTYEQYF.

This clone was seen only a few times. The chain couples TRBV4-1 to TRBJ2-2, with D maybe TRBD2 (6 bases). Germline V gives CDR1 MGHRA, CDR2 YSYEKL. This CDR3 region has 13 residues. Trimming left V 4 bases short and J 6 bases short, with 9 bases between. The CDR3 protein is CASSLTSSGELFF. The CDR3 nucleotides read TGCGCCAGCAGCCTTACTAGCTCCGGGGAGCTGTTTTTT.